Each of the 17 T cell receptor beta chains below was sequenced from the same sample in a study of OX40 agonist ivuxolimab in advanced cancers. The method was immunoSEQ multiplex PCR; TCRdb's version includes in-frame clones alone and lacks a portion of them. The sample lists approximately 110,000 clones; 85% to 95% were seen once. The material was CD4+ or CD8+ T cells sorted from blood, obtained in a trial of the OX40 agonist ivuxolimab. These receptors were collected from an adult with an advanced solid tumor such as melanoma, head and neck, liver or kidney cancer.

This clone was seen a few times. The chain is built from TRBV5-8 and TRBJ1-4, with D hard to call. Germline V CDR1 and CDR2: SGHTS, YDEGEE. Trimming pared 4 bases from V and 3 bases from J, leaving 7 bases between. The CDR3 is 13 residues long. The CDR3 sequence is CASSPLSNEKLFF. The CDR3 DNA reads TGTGCCAGCAGCCCCCTGTCTAATGAAAAACTGTTTTTT. Drawing the rest from reference TRBV5-8 and TRBJ1-4, the complete variable domain is EAGVTQSPTHLIKTRGQQATLRCSPISGHTSVYWYQQALGLGLQFLLWYDEGEERNRGNFPPRFSGRQFPNYSSELNVNALELEDSALYLCASSPLSNEKLFFGSGTQLSVL.

V is TRBV7-6 and J is TRBJ2-1, with D possibly TRBD2 on 5 matching bases. In germline, CDR1 is SGHVS, CDR2 FNYEAQ. CDR3 length equals 17 residues. V was shortened by 5 bases and J by 2 bases, with 19 bases between the two germline ends. The CDR3 sequence: CASSHDEIALTYNEQFF. As DNA, the CDR3 is TGTGCCAGCAGCCACGACGAGATAGCGTTAACCTACAATGAGCAGTTCTTC.

This clone was observed a handful of times. The V call is TRBV10-1, the J call TRBJ1-2; D might be TRBD1 (6 bases). Germline V gene lookup returns CDR1 WNHNN and CDR2 SYGVQD (reference sequence). The CDR3 is 12 residues long. Trimming cost V 6 bases and J 4 bases, with 9 bases left between them. CDR3 sequence (DNA): TGCGCCAGCAGGACAGGCTCCTATGGCTACACCTTC. Translating it yields CASRTGSYGYTF.

The V call is TRBV19, the J call TRBJ2-2, with unresolved D. Germline V CDR1 and CDR2: LNHDA, SQIVND (reference sequence). V lost 7 bases, J lost 7 bases, and 19 bases lay in between. This CDR3 has 15 amino acids. The CDR3: CASTRNVVAGGELFF. The CDR3, as DNA: TGTGCCAGTACTCGAAACGTGGTAGCTGGCGGGGAGCTGTTTTTT.

The rearrangement uses TRBV28 and TRBJ1-4; 7 positions match TRBD1. The trim removed 5 bases at V and 5 bases at J, leaving 5 bases unmatched. Germline-derived CDR1 and CDR2 are MDHEN and SYDVKM. The CDR3 is made up of 14 amino acids. CDR3 sequence: CASSRTGLNEKLFF. CDR3 sequence (DNA): TGTGCCAGCAGTCGGACAGGCTTAAATGAAAAACTGTTTTTT.

The chain couples TRBV7-2 to TRBJ1-5; the D gene is possibly TRBD1 (5 bases). Germline CDR1 reads SGHTA; CDR2 reads FQGNSA. The CDR3 covers 16 residues. Trimming took off 1 base at V and 6 bases at J, with 16 bases between the two ends. The DNA of the CDR3 is TGTGCCAGCAGCTTAGTTGGTGGACAATCGACTCAGCCCCAGCATTTT. Translating it yields CASSLVGGQSTQPQHF.

This clone was detected only once. The J gene is TRBJ2-7, the V gene TRBV5-1; perhaps D is TRBD1 or TRBD2 (5 bases each). V was shortened by 0 bases and J by 5 bases, with 9 bases between the two germline ends. This CDR3 has 13 residues. CDR1 and CDR2 from the germline V gene are SGHRS and YFSETQ. CDR3 nucleotides: TGCGCCAGCAGCTTGGAACTAGGGGACGAGCAGTACTTC. Protein sequence: CASSLELGDEQYF.

The chain combines TRBV25-1 with TRBJ1-1; a weak D match, TRBD1 (5 bases). Deletions cut 3 bases from V and 2 bases from J, with 13 bases between. Germline V gives CDR1 MGHDK, CDR2 SYGVNS. The CDR3 loop spans 15 amino acids. CDR3 in DNA: TGTGCCAGCAGTGATATAGGGGTGGGAAACACTGAAGCTTTCTTT. It specifies CASSDIGVGNTEAFF.

The V and J genes are TRBV7-2 and TRBJ1-1; D is undetermined. Trimming shortened V by 1 base and J by 0 bases, and 9 bases separated the two germline ends. The germline V gene has CDR1 SGHTA and CDR2 FQGNSA. The CDR3 loop spans 15 amino acids. CDR3 sequence: CASSLVAQMNTEAFF. The CDR3 bases are TGTGCCAGCAGCTTAGTTGCTCAGATGAACACTGAAGCTTTCTTT. Using reference TRBV7-2 and TRBJ1-1 for the parts outside the CDR3, the full variable domain is GAGVSQSPSNKVTEKGKDVELRCDPISGHTALYWYRQSLGQGLEFLIYFQGNSAPDKSGLPSDRFSAERTGGSVSTLTIQRTQQEDSAVYLCASSLVAQMNTEAFFGQGTRLTVV.

The chain is built from TRBV9 and TRBJ1-5; weak D call: TRBD1 (5 bases). This CDR3 has 15 residues. V lost 0 bases and J 3 bases, leaving 10 bases between the germline ends. CDR1 and CDR2 from the germline V gene are SGDLS and YYNGEE. The DNA of the CDR3 is TGTGCCAGCAGCGTAGACGGGGCCGTCAATCAGCCCCAGCATTTT. It codes for CASSVDGAVNQPQHF.

CDR3 loop: CATSRVGFYRAEAFF. CDR3 bases: TGTGCCACCAGCAGAGTGGGATTTTACAGGGCTGAAGCTTTCTTT. V gene TRBV15 combines with J gene TRBJ1-1, with D possibly TRBD1 on 6 matching bases. The germline V and J ends were trimmed by 1 base and 6 bases, with 15 bases remaining between them. Per the germline V gene, CDR1 is LNHNV and CDR2 is YYDKDF (reference sequence). There are 15 residues in the CDR3.

The chain links TRBV9 to TRBJ2-7; 8 bases fit TRBD1. CDR1 is SGDLS, CDR2 YYNGEE, per germline. The CDR3 has 14 amino acids. V trimming: 2 bases; J trimming: 2 bases; junction bases outside the gene matches: 3. The CDR3 DNA reads TGTGCCAGCAGCGTTGGACAGGGAACCTACGAGCAGTACTTC. Translating it yields CASSVGQGTYEQYF.

This chain connects TRBV7-3 to TRBJ2-7, with 10 positions matching TRBD1. The J segment lost 0 bases and the V segment lost 5 bases, leaving 4 bases of the junction unmatched. CDR1 is SGHTA and CDR2 is FQGTGA in the germline V gene. The CDR3 runs to 15 residues. This chain's CDR3 is CASSPGTGVSYEQYF. CDR3 DNA sequence: TGTGCCAGCAGCCCCGGGACAGGGGTCTCCTACGAGCAGTACTTC.

This clone was seen a handful of times. This chain links TRBV5-1 with TRBJ2-5; 8 bases agree with TRBD1. Germline assignment: CDR1 SGHRS and CDR2 YFSETQ. This CDR3 spans 16 amino acids. Trimming cost V 1 base and J 1 base; bases outside gene matches: 6. The CDR3 nucleotides are TGCGCCAGCAGCTTGAGGACAGGGAACCTCCAAGAGACCCAGTACTTC. It translates to CASSLRTGNLQETQYF.

V gene TRBV9 combines with J gene TRBJ1-5; TRBD1 might be the D (5 bases). Germline-derived CDR1 and CDR2 are SGDLS and YYNGEE. The CDR3 is 13 residues long. V gave up 4 bases and J gave up 5 bases, with 10 bases separating them. The CDR3 here is CASSTRGDQPQHF. DNA of the CDR3: TGTGCCAGCAGCACTAGGGGAGATCAGCCCCAGCATTTT.

This chain links TRBV19 with TRBJ1-1, with TRBD1 identical over 8 bases. The junction had 2 bases not matched to a gene; V was cut back by 5 bases and J by 0 bases. Germline V lookup: CDR1 LNHDA, CDR2 SQIVND (reference sequence). The CDR3 spans 14 residues. Here the CDR3 reads CASSPDRVNTEAFF. The CDR3 nucleotides read TGTGCCAGTAGTCCGGACAGGGTGAACACTGAAGCTTTCTTT.

CDR3 coding DNA: TGTGCCAGCAGCAGACGGGGACTAGCGGGAGGCGAGCAGTACTTC. Protein sequence: CASSRRGLAGGEQYF. V usage is TRBV11-3 and J usage is TRBJ2-7, with 15 bases identical to TRBD2. The germline CDR1 and CDR2 sequences are SGHNT and YENEEA. The CDR3 is 15 amino acids. The V gene end was trimmed by 5 bases and the J gene end by 6 bases; junction bases not matched to a gene: 5.